Sequencing of this T cell receptor beta chain was carried out in a study of cytomegalovirus exposure and HLA in healthy donors. Sequencing used immunoSEQ multiplex PCR; TCRdb keeps in-frame clones, though not all of them. Here the sample spans around 110,000 clones, 88% being singletons. The CDR3 extends over 15 amino acids. The V end lost 2 bases, the J end lost 2 bases, and 11 bases lay between the germline ends. Germline values: CDR1 MNHEY, CDR2 SMNVEV (reference sequence). The chain is built from TRBV27 and TRBJ2-3; the D gene is possibly TRBD2 (7 bases). The receptor was isolated from a woman between 18 and 30 years old in good health and CMV-seropositive. Sequencing input: PBMCs. The CDR3 nucleotides read TGTGCCAGCAGTTTAGGGGCGGGGGCCACAGATACGCAGTATTTT. Protein sequence: CASSLGAGATDTQYF.